The T cell receptor (beta chain) under discussion was sequenced for a study of T cells in women clearing cervical HPV infection. Genomic DNA, averaging around 1,200 ng per sample, yielded TCR beta CDR3 via immunoSEQ. The table came from immunoSEQ multiplex PCR; TCRdb's copy has only in-frame clones and leaves some out. Reported are 45,000 to 55,000 clones; the ten largest clones contain around 1.6%. Study-wide points: It is unknown whether associations predate infection; no effector/memory or HPV-specific sorting.

In regard to this clone: What it binds is not known. The CDR3 extends 3 residues past the end of the read, so its final part is completed from the germline J gene.

Each participant carried one incident cervical HPV16 infection only. The length of the CDR3 is 15 residues. Germline V lookup: CDR1 DFQATT, CDR2 SNEGSKA (reference sequence). The junction had 12 bases not matched to a gene; V was cut back by 5 bases and J by 7 bases. V usage is TRBV20-1 and J usage is TRBJ1-5; TRBD1 agrees at 9 bases. Source material: blood buffy coat. The source of this sequence is a woman between 18 and 70 years old with a cervical HPV16 infection that either progressed to CIN3+ or cleared (not recorded which). The CDR3 DNA, read in part, is TGCAGTGCTCACGACCCCGGACAGGGGACCCAGCCC. Protein product: CSAHDPGQGTQP. The whole CDR3 sequence is CSAHDPGQGTQPQHF.